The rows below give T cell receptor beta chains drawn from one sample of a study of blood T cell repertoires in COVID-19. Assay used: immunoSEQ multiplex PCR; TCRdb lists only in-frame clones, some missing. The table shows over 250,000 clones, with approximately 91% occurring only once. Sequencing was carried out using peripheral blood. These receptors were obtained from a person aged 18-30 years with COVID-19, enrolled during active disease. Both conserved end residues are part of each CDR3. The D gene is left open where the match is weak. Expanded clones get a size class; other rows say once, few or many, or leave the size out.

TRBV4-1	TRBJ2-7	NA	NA	CASSQDFGWRVTYEQYF	TGCGCCAGCAGCCAAGATTTTGGCTGGCGGGTTACCTACGAGCAGTACTTC
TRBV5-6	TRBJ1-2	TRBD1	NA	CASSTQQGAGYGYTF	TGTGCCAGCAGCACTCAACAGGGGGCTGGGTATGGCTACACCTTC
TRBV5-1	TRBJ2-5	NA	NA	CASSLTGNSETQYF	TGCGCCAGCAGCTTAACAGGGAATTCAGAGACCCAGTACTTC
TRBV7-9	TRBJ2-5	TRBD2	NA	CASGRLAGQETQYF	TGTGCCAGCGGCCGACTAGCGGGGCAAGAGACCCAGTACTTC
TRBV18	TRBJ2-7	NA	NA	CASSLSSSYEQYF	TGTGCCAGCTCCCTATCTAGCTCCTACGAGCAGTACTTC
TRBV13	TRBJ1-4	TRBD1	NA	CASSLTGGADEKLFF	TGTGCCAGCAGCTTAACAGGGGGCGCTGATGAAAAACTGTTTTTT
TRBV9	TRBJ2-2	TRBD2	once	CASSVPASGGELFF	TGTGCCAGCAGCGTACCCGCTAGCGGCGGGGAGCTGTTTTTT
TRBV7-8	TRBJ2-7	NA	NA	CASSLAYGKPYEQYF	TGTGCCAGCAGCTTAGCGTACGGGAAGCCCTACGAGCAGTACTTC
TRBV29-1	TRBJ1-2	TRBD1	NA	CSVVGWGQNPYGYTF	TGCAGCGTTGTAGGGTGGGGACAGAACCCTTATGGCTACACCTTC
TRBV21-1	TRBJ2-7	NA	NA	CASSPPGGAERREQYF	TGTGCCAGCAGCCCCCCCGGAGGGGCGGAAAGGAGGGAGCAGTACTTC
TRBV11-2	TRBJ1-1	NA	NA	CASSLGQVNTEAFF	TGTGCCAGCAGCTTAGGGCAGGTGAACACTGAAGCTTTCTTT
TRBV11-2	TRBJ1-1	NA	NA	CASSSNRATEAFF	TGTGCCAGCAGCTCCAACAGGGCCACTGAAGCTTTCTTT
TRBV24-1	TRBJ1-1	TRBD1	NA	CATRQGVNTEAFF	TGTGCCACCAGACAGGGGGTGAACACTGAAGCTTTCTTT
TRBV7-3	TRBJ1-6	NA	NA	CASSFDLGPLHF	TGTGCCAGCAGTTTTGACTTGGGACCCCTCCACTTT
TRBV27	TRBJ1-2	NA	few	CASSLQRAGYGYTF	TGTGCCAGCAGTTTACAACGGGCGGGATATGGCTACACCTTC
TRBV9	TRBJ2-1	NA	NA	CASSVLLGSSYNEQFF	TGTGCCAGCAGCGTCCTCCTCGGGAGCTCCTACAATGAGCAGTTCTTC
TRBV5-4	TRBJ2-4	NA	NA	CASSLGLAKNIQYF	TGTGCCAGCAGCTTGGGACTAGCCAAAAACATTCAGTACTTC
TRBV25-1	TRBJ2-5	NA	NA	CASSRAGGKETQYF	TGTGCCAGCAGTCGGGCAGGGGGGAAAGAGACCCAGTACTTC
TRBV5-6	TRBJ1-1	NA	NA	CASSLAVNMNTEAFF	TGTGCCAGCAGCTTGGCTGTAAACATGAACACTGAAGCTTTCTTT
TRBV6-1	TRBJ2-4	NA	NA	CASSEALLGTTINIQYF	TGTGCCAGCAGTGAAGCGCTGCTAGGAACGACTATAAACATTCAGTACTTC
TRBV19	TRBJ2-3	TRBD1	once	CATRDSSLRSTDTQYF	TGTGCCACCCGGGACAGCTCGCTTCGTAGCACAGATACGCAGTATTTT
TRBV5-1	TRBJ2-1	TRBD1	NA	CASSFPGQGALSSYNEQFF	TGCGCCAGCAGCTTTCCGGGACAGGGGGCCCTTTCCTCCTACAATGAGCAGTTCTTC
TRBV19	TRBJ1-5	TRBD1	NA	CASNPTGNGNQPQHF	TGTGCCAGTAACCCGACAGGGAATGGCAATCAGCCCCAGCATTTT
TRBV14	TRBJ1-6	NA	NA	CASSHGQHNSPLHF	TGTGCCAGCAGCCACGGACAGCATAATTCACCCCTCCACTTT
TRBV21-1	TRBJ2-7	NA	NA	CASSEEDRGEQYF	TGTGCCAGCAGCGAAGAGGACAGGGGCGAGCAGTACTTC
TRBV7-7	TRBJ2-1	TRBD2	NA	CASSLDLADNEQFF	TGTGCCAGCAGCTTAGATCTAGCGGACAATGAGCAGTTCTTC
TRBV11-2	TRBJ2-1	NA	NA	CASSYTGISYEQFF	TGTGCCAGCTCTTATACAGGGATAAGCTATGAGCAGTTCTTC
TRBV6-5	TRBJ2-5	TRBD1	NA	CASGPTGAGETQYF	TGTGCCAGCGGACCGACAGGGGCAGGGGAGACCCAGTACTTC
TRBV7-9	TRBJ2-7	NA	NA	CASSLTENYEQYF	TGTGCCAGCAGCTTAACGGAGAACTACGAGCAGTACTTC
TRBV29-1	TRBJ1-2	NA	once	CSVTQDSYGYTF	TGCAGCGTTACTCAGGACAGTTATGGCTACACCTTC
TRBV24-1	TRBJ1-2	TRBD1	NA	CATSDPLQGALF	TGTGCCACCAGTGATCCCCTACAGGGGGCCCTCTTC
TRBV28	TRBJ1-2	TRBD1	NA	CASSLARGLNYGYTF	TGTGCCAGCAGTTTAGCCAGGGGGCTTAACTATGGCTACACCTTC
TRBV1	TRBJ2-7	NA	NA	CTSRKAARPRPYEQYF	TGCACCAGCCGTAAGGCGGCGAGGCCGCGACCCTACGAGCAGTACTTC
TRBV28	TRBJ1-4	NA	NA	CASRSGNYEKLFF	TGTGCCAGCAGGTCCGGGAACTATGAAAAACTGTTTTTT
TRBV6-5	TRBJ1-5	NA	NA	CASRGLGAGNQPQHF	TGTGCCAGCAGGGGCCTAGGGGCCGGCAATCAGCCCCAGCATTTT
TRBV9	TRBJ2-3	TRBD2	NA	CASSDTSAITDTQYF	TGTGCCAGCAGCGACACTAGCGCTATCACAGATACGCAGTATTTT
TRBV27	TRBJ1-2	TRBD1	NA	CASSWDRDAYGYTF	TGTGCCAGCAGTTGGGACAGGGATGCCTATGGCTACACCTTC
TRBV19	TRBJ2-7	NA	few	CASSINSHRSNPSYEQYF	TGTGCCAGTAGTATTAATAGCCACAGGTCCAATCCCTCCTACGAGCAGTACTTC
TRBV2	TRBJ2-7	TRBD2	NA	CASSTIAGALYEQYF	TGTGCCAGCAGTACCATAGCGGGAGCTCTCTACGAGCAGTACTTC
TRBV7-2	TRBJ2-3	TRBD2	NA	CASSLESGSVDTQYF	TGTGCCAGCAGCTTAGAGAGCGGGAGTGTAGATACGCAGTATTTT
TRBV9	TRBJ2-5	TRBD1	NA	CASSTAGTDQETQYF	TGTGCCAGCAGCACCGCAGGGACAGACCAAGAGACCCAGTACTTC
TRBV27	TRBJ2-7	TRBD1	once	CASSFRDSSYEQYF	TGTGCCAGCAGTTTCCGGGACAGCTCCTACGAGCAGTACTTC